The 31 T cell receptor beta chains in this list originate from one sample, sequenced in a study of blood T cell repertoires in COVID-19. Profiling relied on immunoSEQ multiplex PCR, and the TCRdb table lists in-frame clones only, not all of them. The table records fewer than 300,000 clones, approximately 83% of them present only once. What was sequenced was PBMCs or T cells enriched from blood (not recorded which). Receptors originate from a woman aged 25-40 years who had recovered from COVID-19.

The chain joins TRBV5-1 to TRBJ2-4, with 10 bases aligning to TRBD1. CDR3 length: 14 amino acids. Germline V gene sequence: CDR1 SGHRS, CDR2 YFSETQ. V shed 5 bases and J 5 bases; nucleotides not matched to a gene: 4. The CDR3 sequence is CASSFGTGENIQYF. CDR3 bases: TGCGCCAGCAGTTTTGGGACAGGGGAAAACATTCAGTACTTC.

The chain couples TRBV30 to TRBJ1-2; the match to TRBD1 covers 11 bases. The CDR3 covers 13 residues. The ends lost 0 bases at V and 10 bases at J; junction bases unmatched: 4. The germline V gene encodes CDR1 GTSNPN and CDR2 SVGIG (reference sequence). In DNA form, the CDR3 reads TGTGCCTGGAGTGTAGGGACAGGGGGTTACTACACCTTC. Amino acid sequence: CAWSVGTGGYYTF.

CDR3 protein: CASSPPWSKLQETQYF. DNA for the CDR3: TGTGCCAGCTCACCACCCTGGAGCAAACTTCAAGAGACCCAGTACTTC. The chain joins TRBV18 to TRBJ2-5; D gene uncertain. V was cut by 0 bases and J by 2 bases, with 13 bases left in between. Per the germline V gene, CDR1 is KGHSH and CDR2 is LQKENI. The CDR3 loop spans 16 amino acids.

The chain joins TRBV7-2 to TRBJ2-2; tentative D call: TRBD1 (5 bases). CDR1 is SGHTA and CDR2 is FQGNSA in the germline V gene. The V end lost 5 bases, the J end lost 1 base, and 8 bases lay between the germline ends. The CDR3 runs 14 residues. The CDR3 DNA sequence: TGTGCCAGCAGCGACAGAAGGAACACCGGGGAGCTGTTTTTT. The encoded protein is CASSDRRNTGELFF. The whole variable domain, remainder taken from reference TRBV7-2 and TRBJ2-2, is GAGVSQSPSNKVTEKGKDVELRCDPISGHTALYWYRQSLGQGLEFLIYFQGNSAPDKSGLPSDRFSAERTGGSVSTLTIQRTQQEDSAVYLCASSDRRNTGELFFGEGSRLTVL.

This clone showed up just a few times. CDR3 in amino acids: CASTLRGTVATNEKLFF. The DNA for the CDR3 is TGTGCCAGCACCCTCCGTGGGACAGTAGCAACTAATGAAAAACTGTTTTTT. The chain carries TRBV13 and TRBJ1-4, with 7 bases identical to TRBD1. This CDR3 is 17 amino acids long. Germline CDR1 PRHDT, CDR2 FYEKMQ (reference sequence). Germline trimming cut 7 bases from V and 0 bases from J; bases unmatched to any gene: 11.

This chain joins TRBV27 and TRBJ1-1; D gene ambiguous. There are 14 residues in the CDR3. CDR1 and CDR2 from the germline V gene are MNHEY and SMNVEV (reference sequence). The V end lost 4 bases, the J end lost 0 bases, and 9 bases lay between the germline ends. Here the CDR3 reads CASSSQVMNTEAFF. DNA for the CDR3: TGTGCCAGCAGTTCTCAGGTCATGAACACTGAAGCTTTCTTT.

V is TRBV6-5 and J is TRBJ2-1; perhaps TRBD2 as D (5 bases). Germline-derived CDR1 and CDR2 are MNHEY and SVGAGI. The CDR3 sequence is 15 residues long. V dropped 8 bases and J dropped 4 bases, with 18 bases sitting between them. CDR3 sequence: CASQRPGSNYNEQFF. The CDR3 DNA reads TGTGCCAGCCAGAGACCGGGATCCAATTACAATGAGCAGTTCTTC.

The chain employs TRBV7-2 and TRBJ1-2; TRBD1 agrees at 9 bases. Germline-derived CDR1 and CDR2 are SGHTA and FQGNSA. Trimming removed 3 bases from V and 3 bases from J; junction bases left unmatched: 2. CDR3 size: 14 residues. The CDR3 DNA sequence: TGTGCCAGCAGCTTGGGACAGGGTGACTATGGCTACACCTTC. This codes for CASSLGQGDYGYTF.

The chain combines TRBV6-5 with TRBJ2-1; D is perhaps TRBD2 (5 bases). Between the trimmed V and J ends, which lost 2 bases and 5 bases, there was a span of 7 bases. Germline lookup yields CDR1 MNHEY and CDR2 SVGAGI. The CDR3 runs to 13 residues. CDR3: CASSYRGNNEQFF. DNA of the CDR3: TGTGCCAGCAGTTACCGGGGAAACAATGAGCAGTTCTTC.

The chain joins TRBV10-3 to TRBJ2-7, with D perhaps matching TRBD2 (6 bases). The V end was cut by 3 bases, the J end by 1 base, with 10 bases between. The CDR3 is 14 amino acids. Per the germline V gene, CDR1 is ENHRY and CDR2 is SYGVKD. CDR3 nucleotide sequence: TGTGCCATCAGTGACGGGACTCATTCCTACGAGCAGTACTTC. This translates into CAISDGTHSYEQYF.

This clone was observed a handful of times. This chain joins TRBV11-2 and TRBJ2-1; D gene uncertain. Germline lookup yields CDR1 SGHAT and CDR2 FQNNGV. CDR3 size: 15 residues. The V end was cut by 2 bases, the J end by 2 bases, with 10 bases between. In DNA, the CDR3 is TGTGCCAGCAGCTTACACAGTAAAGCCTACAATGAGCAGTTCTTC. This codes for CASSLHSKAYNEQFF.

In nucleotides, the CDR3 is TGTGCCACCAGCAGGGCCGGGGCCTATAATTCACCCCTCCACTTT. It codes for CATSRAGAYNSPLHF. J is TRBJ1-6 and V is TRBV15, with no clear D. V lost 3 bases and J lost 2, with 8 bases in between. Germline loops: CDR1 LNHNV, CDR2 YYDKDF (reference sequence). The CDR3 has 15 residues.

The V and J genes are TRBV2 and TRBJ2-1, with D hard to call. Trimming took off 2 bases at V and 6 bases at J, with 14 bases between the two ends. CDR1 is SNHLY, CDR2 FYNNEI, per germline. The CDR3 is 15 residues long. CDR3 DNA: TGTGCCAGCAGTGAAAACGGCAGACTGCTCAATGAGCAGTTCTTC. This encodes CASSENGRLLNEQFF.

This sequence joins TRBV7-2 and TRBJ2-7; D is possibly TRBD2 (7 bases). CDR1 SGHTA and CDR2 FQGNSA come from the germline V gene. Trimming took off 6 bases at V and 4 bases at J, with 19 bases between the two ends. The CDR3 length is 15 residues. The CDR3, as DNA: TGTGCCAGCAGTCCTCGCGGGGGCGAGGGTTACGAGCAGTACTTC. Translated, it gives CASSPRGGEGYEQYF.

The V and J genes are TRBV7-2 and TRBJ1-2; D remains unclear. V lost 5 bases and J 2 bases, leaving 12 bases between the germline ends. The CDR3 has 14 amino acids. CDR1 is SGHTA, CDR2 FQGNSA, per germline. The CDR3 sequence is CASSPPSGNYGYTF. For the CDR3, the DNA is TGTGCCAGCAGCCCCCCCTCCGGGAACTATGGCTACACCTTC. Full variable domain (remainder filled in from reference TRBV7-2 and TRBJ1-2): GAGVSQSPSNKVTEKGKDVELRCDPISGHTALYWYRQSLGQGLEFLIYFQGNSAPDKSGLPSDRFSAERTGGSVSTLTIQRTQQEDSAVYLCASSPPSGNYGYTFGSGTRLTVV.

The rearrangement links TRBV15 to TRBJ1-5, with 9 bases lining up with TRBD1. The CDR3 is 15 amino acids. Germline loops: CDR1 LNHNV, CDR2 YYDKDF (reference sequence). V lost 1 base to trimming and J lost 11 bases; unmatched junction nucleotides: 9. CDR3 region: CATSRGDRDLGAQHF. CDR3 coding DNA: TGTGCCACCAGCAGAGGGGACAGGGACCTTGGAGCCCAGCATTTT.

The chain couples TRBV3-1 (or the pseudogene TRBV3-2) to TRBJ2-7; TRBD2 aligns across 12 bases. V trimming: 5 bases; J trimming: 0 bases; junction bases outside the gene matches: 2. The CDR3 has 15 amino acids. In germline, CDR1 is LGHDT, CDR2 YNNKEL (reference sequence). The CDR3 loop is CASSLTSGSSYEQYF. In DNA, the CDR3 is TGTGCCAGCAGCTTGACTAGCGGGAGCTCCTACGAGCAGTACTTC.

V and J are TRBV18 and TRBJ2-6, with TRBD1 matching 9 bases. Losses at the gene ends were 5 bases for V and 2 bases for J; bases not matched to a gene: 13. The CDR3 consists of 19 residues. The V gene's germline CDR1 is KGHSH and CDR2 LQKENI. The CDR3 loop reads CASSGSVPGQGTGANVLTF. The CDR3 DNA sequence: TGTGCCAGCTCAGGTTCCGTCCCGGGACAGGGAACTGGGGCCAACGTCCTGACTTTC.

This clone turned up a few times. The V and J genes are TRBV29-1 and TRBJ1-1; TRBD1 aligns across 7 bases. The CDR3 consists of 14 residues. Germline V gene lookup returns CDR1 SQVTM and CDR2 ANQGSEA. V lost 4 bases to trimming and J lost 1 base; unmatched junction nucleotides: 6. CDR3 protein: CSVVSTGANTEAFF. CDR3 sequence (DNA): TGCAGCGTTGTGTCCACAGGGGCGAACACTGAAGCTTTCTTT.

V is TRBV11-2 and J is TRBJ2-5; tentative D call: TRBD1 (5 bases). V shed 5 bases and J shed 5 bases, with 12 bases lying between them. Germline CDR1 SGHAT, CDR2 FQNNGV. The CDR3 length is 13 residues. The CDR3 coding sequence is TGTGCCAGCAGCCAGGGAAGGGGCGAGACCCAGTACTTC. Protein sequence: CASSQGRGETQYF.

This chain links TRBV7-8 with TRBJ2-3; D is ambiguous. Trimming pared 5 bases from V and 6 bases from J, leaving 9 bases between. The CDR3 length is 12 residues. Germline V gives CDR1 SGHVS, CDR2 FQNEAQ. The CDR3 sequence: CASSPELDTQYF. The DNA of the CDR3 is TGTGCCAGCAGCCCTGAACTCGATACGCAGTATTTT.

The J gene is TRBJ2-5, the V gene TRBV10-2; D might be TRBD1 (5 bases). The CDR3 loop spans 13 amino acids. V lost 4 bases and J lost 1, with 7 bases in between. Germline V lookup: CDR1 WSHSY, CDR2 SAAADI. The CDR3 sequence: CASSGQPQETQYF. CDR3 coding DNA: TGCGCCAGCAGTGGACAGCCCCAAGAGACCCAGTACTTC.

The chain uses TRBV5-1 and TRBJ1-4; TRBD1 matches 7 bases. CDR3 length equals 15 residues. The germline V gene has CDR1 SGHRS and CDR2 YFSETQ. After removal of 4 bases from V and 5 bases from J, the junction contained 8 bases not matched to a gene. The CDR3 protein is CASSGETGWNEKLFF. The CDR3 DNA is TGCGCCAGCAGCGGGGAGACAGGGTGGAATGAAAAACTGTTTTTT.

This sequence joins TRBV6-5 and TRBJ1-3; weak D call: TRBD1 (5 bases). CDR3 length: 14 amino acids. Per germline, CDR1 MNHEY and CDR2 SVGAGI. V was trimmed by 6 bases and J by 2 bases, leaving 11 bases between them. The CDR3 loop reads CASSFTGPGNTIYF. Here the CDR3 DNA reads TGTGCCAGCAGCTTCACAGGACCTGGAAACACCATATATTTT.

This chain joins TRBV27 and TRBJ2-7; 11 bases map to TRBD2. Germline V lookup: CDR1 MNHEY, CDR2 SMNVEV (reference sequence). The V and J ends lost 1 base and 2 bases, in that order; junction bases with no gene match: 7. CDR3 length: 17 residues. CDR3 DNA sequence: TGTGCCAGCAGTTTATGGGCTAGCGGGGGGAGAACCTACGAGCAGTACTTC. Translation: CASSLWASGGRTYEQYF.

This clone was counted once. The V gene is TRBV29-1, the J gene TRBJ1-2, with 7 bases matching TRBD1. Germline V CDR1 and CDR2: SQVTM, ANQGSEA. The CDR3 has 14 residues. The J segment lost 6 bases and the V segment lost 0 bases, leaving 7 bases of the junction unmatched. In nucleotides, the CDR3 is TGCAGCGTTGAAGAGGCACAGGGGCTAGATGGCTACACCTTC. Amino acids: CSVEEAQGLDGYTF. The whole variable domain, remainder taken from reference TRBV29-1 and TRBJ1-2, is SAVISQKPSRDICQRGTSLTIQCQVDSQVTMMFWYRQQPGQSLTLIATANQGSEATYESGFVIDKFPISRPNLTFSTLTVSNMSPEDSSIYLCSVEEAQGLDGYTFGSGTRLTVV.

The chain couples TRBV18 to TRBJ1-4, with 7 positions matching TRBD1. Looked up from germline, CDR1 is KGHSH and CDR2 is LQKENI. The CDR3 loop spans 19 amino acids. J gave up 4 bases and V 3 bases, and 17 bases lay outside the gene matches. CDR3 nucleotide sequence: TGTGCCAGCTCACCGTACTCCCGTACGGGGACAGAGCTTAATGAAAAACTGTTTTTT. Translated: CASSPYSRTGTELNEKLFF.

The CDR3 reads CASSLGGYAIEYF. CDR3 DNA: TGTGCCAGCAGCTTGGGAGGATATGCTATAGAGTACTTC. The rearrangement uses TRBV5-5 and TRBJ2-7, with D hard to call. The V gene's germline CDR1 is SGHKS and CDR2 YYEKEE (reference sequence). Trimming stripped 0 bases from V and 11 bases from J, with 15 bases between. The CDR3 covers 13 residues. The variable domain in full, with the rest retrieved from reference TRBV5-5 and TRBJ2-7, is DAGVTQSPTHLIKTRGQQVTLRCSPISGHKSVSWYQQVLGQGPQFIFQYYEKEERGRGNFPDRFSARQFPNYSSELNVNALLLGDSALYLCASSLGGYAIEYFGPGTRLTVT.

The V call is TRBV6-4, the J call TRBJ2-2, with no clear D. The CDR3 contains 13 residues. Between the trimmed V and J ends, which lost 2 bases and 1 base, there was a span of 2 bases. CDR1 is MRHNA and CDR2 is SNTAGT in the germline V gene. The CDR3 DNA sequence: TGTGCCAGCAGTGACCGGAACACCGGGGAGCTGTTTTTT. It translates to CASSDRNTGELFF.

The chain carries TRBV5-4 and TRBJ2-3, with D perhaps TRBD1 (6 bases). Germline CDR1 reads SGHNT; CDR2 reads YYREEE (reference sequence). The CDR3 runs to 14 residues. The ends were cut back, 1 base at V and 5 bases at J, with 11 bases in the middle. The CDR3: CASSLWRGGDTQYF. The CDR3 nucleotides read TGTGCCAGCAGCTTGTGGAGAGGGGGAGATACGCAGTATTTT. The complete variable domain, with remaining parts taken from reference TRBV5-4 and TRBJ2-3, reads ETGVTQSPTHLIKTRGQQVTLRCSSQSGHNTVSWYQQALGQGPQFIFQYYREEENGRGNFPPRFSGLQFPNYSSELNVNALELDDSALYLCASSLWRGGDTQYFGPGTRLTVL.

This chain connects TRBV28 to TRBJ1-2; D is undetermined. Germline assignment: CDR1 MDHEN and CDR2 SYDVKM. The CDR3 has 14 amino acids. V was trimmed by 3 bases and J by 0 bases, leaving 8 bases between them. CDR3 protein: CASSFGAANYGYTF. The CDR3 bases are TGTGCCAGCAGTTTTGGTGCAGCTAACTATGGCTACACCTTC.